This entry is about one TCR beta chain. Its antigen is not identified. This sample includes further DNA sequences coding for the same CDR3. These data originate in a study of cytomegalovirus exposure and HLA in healthy donors. With 0 bases removed from V and 1 base from J, the gap between germline ends came to 7 bases. CDR3 length equals 15 residues. In germline, CDR1 is LNHDA, CDR2 SQIVND (reference sequence). In the PCR, 60 Vbeta and 13 Jbeta primers were used. TCRdb's copy holds only in-frame clones and misses some; the assay was immunoSEQ multiplex PCR. Seen here are under 110,000 clones, roughly 70% observed once, and the top ten hold about 9.4%. Study-wide results and caveats: Despite most TCR sequences being rare, some public TCRs occurred in many donors. Analyses of presence/absence relied on an assumption of roughly uniform sequencing depth across donors.

The sample comprised PBMCs. The chain couples TRBV19 to TRBJ1-5; no reliable D call. This TCR was sampled from a man aged 50-59 years in good health and CMV-seronegative. The CDR3, as DNA: TGTGCCAGTAGTATAGACCGAGGCAGCAATCAGCCCCAGCATTTT. Its protein is CASSIDRGSNQPQHF.